What follows is one T cell receptor beta chain and its context. The sample belongs to a study of regulatory T cells in long-lasting Graves disease. The germline V gene has CDR1 LGHDT and CDR2 YNNKEL (reference sequence). The CDR3 spans 17 residues. Time point of the sample: newly diagnosed GD, antithyroid drugs for less than 3 months. From RNA extracted from PBMCs, the TCR library was made. The TCR beta library used iRepertoire HTBI primers with Arm-PCR amplification of CDR3. One entry per CDR3 protein, called by TCRdb with MiXCR from the multiplex PCR reads. The data contain over 400,000 distinct CDR3 sequences, 11% to 15% of them singletons. The same sample was also studied in work on T cells in Graves' hyperthyroidism and ophthalmopathy.

Specimen: peripheral blood mononuclear cells (PBMCs), collected at new diagnosis, from a patient treated with antithyroid drugs. The receptor was derived from a woman aged 45-65 years with Graves disease. The chain recombines TRBV3-1 with TRBJ2-7; no clear D gene. The closer fit of TRBJ2-5 to the DNA end suggests the J call may be wrong. CDR3 sequence reads: CASNHPLDLVLVETQYF. The CDR3 DNA reads TGTGCCAGCAACCACCCTCTCGACCTAGTTTTGGTGGAGACCCAGTACTTC.